This TCR beta chain came from a study of graft-versus-host responses after intestinal transplantation. Assay: immunoSEQ multiplex PCR; the TCRdb copy retains only in-frame clones and omits some. The table records 12,000 to 15,000 clones, 70% to 75% of them present only once. The trim removed 3 bases at V and 6 bases at J, leaving 10 bases unmatched. The CDR3 sequence is 17 residues long. CDR1 is MGHRA and CDR2 is YSYEKL in the germline V gene. Intraepithelial and lamina propria lymphocytes were freed from processed graft tissue. This chain uses TRBV4-1 with TRBJ2-1; 11 bases are a match to TRBD1. Sequencing used ileum tissue, obtained 16 days after intestinal transplant. This sequence was found in a human patient who received an intestinal transplant, so some T cells may come from the graft donor. The CDR3 protein is CASSQDRGPGYGNEQFF. The DNA for the CDR3 is TGCGCCAGCAGCCAGGACAGGGGGCCCGGGTATGGCAATGAGCAGTTCTTC.